Presented here are 18 T cell receptor beta chains from one specimen sequenced in a study of technical replicates of blood from several donors. Assay: immunoSEQ multiplex PCR; the TCRdb copy retains only in-frame clones and omits some. The sample includes just over 80,000 clones, around 94% of them seen just once. Sequencing was performed on T cells isolated from PBMCs. The receptors shown here come from a human donor in good health.

The chain carries TRBV5-1 and TRBJ2-2; a weak D match, TRBD1 (6 bases). V gave up 3 bases and J gave up 0 bases, with 15 bases separating them. The length of the CDR3 is 17 residues. The germline V gene encodes CDR1 SGHRS and CDR2 YFSETQ. The CDR3 sequence: CASSYLERGTNTGELFF. DNA for the CDR3: TGCGCCAGCAGCTATTTGGAGAGGGGGACGAACACCGGGGAGCTGTTTTTT.

This clone was recorded only once. The rearrangement uses TRBV10-1 and TRBJ2-7, with TRBD1 matching 8 bases. V dropped 10 bases and J dropped 0; count of bases not matched to a gene: 8. The CDR3 runs 14 residues. Per the germline V gene, CDR1 is WNHNN and CDR2 is SYGVQD (reference sequence). CDR3 in amino acids: CATTRDRYSYEQYF. The CDR3 DNA is TGCGCCACCACGAGGGACAGGTACTCCTACGAGCAGTACTTC.

This sequence joins TRBV4-3 and TRBJ2-2; D not certain. The V gene's germline CDR1 is LGHNA and CDR2 YSLEER. The CDR3 runs to 12 residues. V was shortened by 0 bases and J by 8 bases, with 4 bases between the two germline ends. For the CDR3, the DNA is TGCGCCAGCAGCCAAGATTTAGGGGAGCTGTTTTTT. Translating gives CASSQDLGELFF.

V and J are TRBV7-9 and TRBJ2-7, with D perhaps matching TRBD1 (6 bases). Trimming shortened V by 5 bases and J by 6 bases, and 11 bases separated the two germline ends. Germline values: CDR1 SEHNR, CDR2 FQNEAQ (reference sequence). The CDR3 is made up of 12 amino acids. The CDR3 loop reads CASSPPGVEQYF. The CDR3 DNA is TGTGCCAGCAGCCCCCCAGGGGTCGAGCAGTACTTC.

The chain couples TRBV2 to TRBJ1-3; maybe TRBD1 (6 bases). Germline CDR1 reads SNHLY; CDR2 reads FYNNEI. The CDR3 runs 15 residues. With 6 bases removed from V and 0 bases from J, the gap between germline ends came to 12 bases. CDR3 amino acids: CASRLLQGSGNTIYF. CDR3 bases: TGTGCCAGCAGACTCCTACAGGGCTCTGGAAACACCATATATTTT.

This rearrangement joins TRBV7-9 to TRBJ1-1; D ambiguous. Trimming pared 5 bases from V and 4 bases from J, leaving 8 bases between. There are 12 residues in the CDR3. CDR1 and CDR2 from the germline V gene are SEHNR and FQNEAQ (reference sequence). CDR3: CASSPGSTEAFF. In nucleotides, the CDR3 is TGTGCCAGCAGCCCGGGGAGCACTGAAGCTTTCTTT.

The chain couples TRBV10-2 to TRBJ1-1; 7 bases map to TRBD1. From germline, CDR1 is WSHSY and CDR2 SAAADI. This CDR3 region has 14 residues. V was pared by 6 bases and J by 4 bases, with 8 bases of the junction left unmatched. CDR3 amino acids: CASSPGQVATEAFF. The CDR3 region has the DNA TGCGCCAGCAGCCCCGGACAGGTGGCCACTGAAGCTTTCTTT.

J is TRBJ2-3 and V is TRBV27, with D perhaps TRBD1 (5 bases). The length of the CDR3 is 14 residues. Germline CDR1 is MNHEY and CDR2 is SMNVEV (reference sequence). V gave up 2 bases and J gave up 5 bases, with 11 bases separating them. CDR3 sequence reads: CASSLVGAVDTQYF. CDR3 DNA: TGTGCCAGCAGTTTAGTTGGGGCGGTAGATACGCAGTATTTT.

CDR3: CASSLTRDRRYGYTF. CDR3 DNA: TGTGCCAGCAGCCTGACCCGGGACAGGCGGTATGGCTACACCTTC. The J gene is TRBJ1-2, the V gene TRBV6-5; TRBD1 agrees at 8 bases. The CDR3 length is 15 residues. The junction had 11 bases not matched to a gene; V was cut back by 6 bases and J by 5 bases. The V gene's germline CDR1 is MNHEY and CDR2 SVGAGI.

V is TRBV30 and J is TRBJ1-6; D is possibly TRBD1 (5 bases). From germline, CDR1 is GTSNPN and CDR2 SVGIG (reference sequence). The germline V and J ends were trimmed by 5 bases and 11 bases, with 7 bases remaining between them. This CDR3 is 10 amino acids long. The CDR3 here is CAWGAPPLHF. CDR3 nucleotide sequence: TGTGCCTGGGGGGCGCCACCCCTCCACTTT.

The V call is TRBV4-3, the J call TRBJ1-2, with D unresolved. From germline, CDR1 is LGHNA and CDR2 YSLEER. CDR3 length equals 14 residues. V was shortened by 1 base and J by 4 bases, with 10 bases between the two germline ends. CDR3 DNA sequence: TGCGCCAGCAGCCAAGGAAACCTGGCCTATGGCTACACCTTC. This encodes CASSQGNLAYGYTF.

This chain uses TRBV2 with TRBJ2-1; the match to TRBD2 covers 9 bases. The CDR3 spans 17 residues. From germline, CDR1 is SNHLY and CDR2 FYNNEI. V trimming: 5 bases; J trimming: 5 bases; junction bases outside the gene matches: 13. The CDR3 protein is CASSSWGASGEDNEQFF. CDR3 in DNA: TGTGCCAGCAGTTCCTGGGGGGCTAGCGGGGAAGACAATGAGCAGTTCTTC.

In nucleotides, the CDR3 is TGTGCTAGTGGTCCCGGGACAGGGGGAGATACGCAGTATTTT. It codes for CASGPGTGGDTQYF. This sequence joins TRBV12-5 and TRBJ2-3; 11 bases agree with TRBD1. The trim removed 5 bases at V and 5 bases at J, leaving 3 bases unmatched. CDR1 and CDR2 (germline): LGHNT, FRNRAP. This CDR3 contains 14 residues.

The V and J genes are TRBV6-6 and TRBJ1-2; 9 nucleotides align to TRBD1. V trimming: 2 bases; J trimming: 6 bases; junction bases outside the gene matches: 4. Germline CDR1 is MNHNY and CDR2 is SVGAGI (reference sequence). The CDR3 spans 14 residues. The CDR3 DNA is TGTGCCAGCAGTTACGTAGGGACAGGGAATGGCTACACCTTC. Encoded protein: CASSYVGTGNGYTF.

This chain connects TRBV11-2 to TRBJ2-1; 9 positions agree with TRBD2. This CDR3 spans 18 amino acids. The germline gives CDR1 SGHAT, CDR2 FQNNGV. Trimming removed 0 bases from V and 0 bases from J; junction bases left unmatched: 6. The CDR3 coding sequence is TGTGCCAGCAGCTTAGAGGCTAGCGGGATGAGCTCCTACAATGAGCAGTTCTTC. Translation gives CASSLEASGMSSYNEQFF.

Judged by abundance, this clone is medium-sized (0.01 to 0.1%). The chain uses TRBV28 and TRBJ1-1; D ambiguous. V was pared by 8 bases and J by 8 bases, with 18 bases between. This CDR3 is built from 13 residues. From germline, CDR1 is MDHEN and CDR2 SYDVKM. Here the CDR3 DNA reads TGTGCCAGCTCTACTCAGTGGAGCATAGAAGCTTTCTTT. This sequence encodes CASSTQWSIEAFF.

This clone was observed once. The chain carries TRBV19 and TRBJ2-5; maybe TRBD1 (5 bases). Germline V lookup: CDR1 LNHDA, CDR2 SQIVND (reference sequence). V dropped 5 bases and J dropped 3 bases, with 7 bases sitting between them. The CDR3 is made up of 12 amino acids. This CDR3 reads CASSQGEETQYF. DNA of the CDR3: TGTGCCAGTAGTCAGGGCGAAGAGACCCAGTACTTC.

V is TRBV4-3 and J is TRBJ1-2, with no clear D. Trimming took 0 bases from V and 4 from J, leaving 6 bases between them. Germline lookup yields CDR1 LGHNA and CDR2 YSLEER. CDR3 length equals 13 residues. The CDR3 DNA reads as TGCGCCAGCAGCCAAGAGGGGAGCTATGGCTACACCTTC. Protein sequence: CASSQEGSYGYTF.